This paragraph reports one T cell receptor beta chain. The antigen is not known. The data were taken from a study of T cells in Graves' hyperthyroidism and ophthalmopathy. At the level of the study: Peripheral blood specimens were obtained at initial diagnosis, prior to any treatment. Study-wide results and limits: Ophthalmopathy and stable hyperthyroidism were told apart by a 13 V-J model. Most clonotypes expanded in the thyroid (above 0.001) were also present in blood.

The source material, RNA transcripts, was used to amplify TCR beta CDR3 regions. Carried out on the TCR CDR3, a first-round RT-PCR used the HTBI primer set. MiXCR, applied by TCRdb to the multiplex PCR reads, yields one record per CDR3 protein. The sample lists around 690,000 distinct CDR3 sequences; around 15% were seen once. The CDR3 is 17 residues long. Germline CDR1 LGHDT, CDR2 YNNKEL (reference sequence). The trim removed 0 bases at V and 0 bases at J, leaving 6 bases unmatched. The authors took PBMCs from 7.5 to 10 ml fresh peripheral blood. Sequencing was carried out using blood. The TCR comes from a middle-aged man with Graves' hyperthyroidism. The J gene is TRBJ2-3, the V gene TRBV3-1; 7 bases match TRBD2. The CDR3 sequence: CASSQDLSSGSTDTQYF. The CDR3 DNA follows: TGTGCCAGCAGCCAAGATCTGTCTAGCGGAAGCACAGATACGCAGTATTTT.